A single sample is the source of the 25 T cell receptor beta chains below, sequenced in a study of T-cell memory formation after mild COVID-19. TCRdb analysed the 5' RACE reads with MiXCR anew, one entry per CDR3 protein. Seen here are hundreds of thousands of distinct CDR3 sequences, roughly 13% observed once, and the top ten hold about 24%. The sample taken for sequencing was PBMCs or a T cell subset sorted from them (not recorded which). The receptors stem from a man aged 18 to 30 who had mild COVID-19 (a few samples of this study predate the infection). Cell type and time point are not known.

There are a few counts of this clonotype. The V call is TRBV12-3 or TRBV12-4, the J call TRBJ2-3; no firm D call. The CDR3 totals 14 residues. V dropped 6 bases and J dropped 3 bases, with 13 bases sitting between them. For the CDR3, the DNA is TGTGCCAGCAGGTCCTGGGCCGGTACAGATACGCAGTATTTT. Translating it yields CASRSWAGTDTQYF.

This chain joins TRBV5-1 and TRBJ2-5; no clear D gene. V was clipped by 3 bases and J by 5 bases, with 8 bases between them. The CDR3 spans 12 residues. Germline CDR1 reads SGHRS; CDR2 reads YFSETQ. The DNA of the CDR3 is TGCGCCAGCAGCTCCCGTAGGGAGACCCAGTACTTC. The encoded protein is CASSSRRETQYF.

This clonotype showed up just a few times. The chain links TRBV6-1 to TRBJ1-5; 9 nucleotides match TRBD1. Germline CDR1 is MNHNS and CDR2 is SASEGT. CDR3 length: 15 amino acids. V lost 7 bases and J lost 6; bases outside the gene matches: 10. CDR3 DNA sequence: TGTGCCAGCACCGGGACAGGGATCATTCGTCAGCCCCAGCATTTT. Translation gives CASTGTGIIRQPQHF.

This clonotype was observed a handful of times. The gene calls are TRBV7-6 and TRBJ2-7, with D possibly TRBD1 on 6 matching bases. V was trimmed by 2 bases and J by 3 bases, leaving 14 bases between them. The CDR3 extends over 15 amino acids. Per the germline V gene, CDR1 is SGHVS and CDR2 is FNYEAQ. The CDR3: CASSLLAGVGYEQYF. In DNA, the CDR3 is TGTGCCAGCAGCTTACTAGCAGGGGTTGGCTACGAGCAGTACTTC.

This clonotype was counted only a few times. The chain joins TRBV5-6 to TRBJ2-7, with D maybe TRBD2 (6 bases). V lost 4 bases to trimming and J lost 2 bases, with 16 bases between them. CDR1 and CDR2 from the germline V gene are SGHDT and YYEEEE. The CDR3 has 15 residues. CDR3 coding DNA: TGTGCCAGCAGCGCCCGGGCTAGCGCAACCTACGAGCAGTACTTC. Amino acids: CASSARASATYEQYF.

This clonotype was seen only a few times. This chain connects TRBV7-2 to TRBJ2-7; tentatively, D is TRBD2 (5 bases). CDR1 is SGHTA and CDR2 is FQGNSA in the germline V gene. V was trimmed by 5 bases and J by 6 bases, leaving 14 bases between them. This CDR3 has 13 amino acids. This chain's CDR3 is CASSRELVSEQYF. CDR3 DNA sequence: TGTGCCAGCAGCAGAGAACTAGTCTCCGAGCAGTACTTC.

In its sample, this clonotype was seen a few times. The chain has TRBV7-8 and TRBJ1-4, with TRBD1 matching over 8 bases. The V and J ends lost 2 bases and 3 bases, in that order; junction bases with no gene match: 8. From germline, CDR1 is SGHVS and CDR2 FQNEAQ. This CDR3 has 17 residues. CDR3 protein: CASSLSRGRESNEKLFF. CDR3 nucleotides: TGTGCCAGCAGCTTATCCAGGGGGCGCGAGTCTAATGAAAAACTGTTTTTT.

The J gene is TRBJ1-6, the V gene TRBV7-6, with D uncertain. Trimming shortened V by 1 base and J by 7 bases, and 14 bases separated the two germline ends. This CDR3 contains 16 residues. Germline loops: CDR1 SGHVS, CDR2 FNYEAQ. The CDR3 DNA sequence: TGTGCCAGCAGCTTAGGGTCCGGAGACGAGAATTCACCCCTCCACTTT. Protein product: CASSLGSGDENSPLHF. The full variable domain, in which reference TRBV7-6 and TRBJ1-6 provide the parts outside the CDR3, is GAGVSQSPRYKVTKRGQDVALRCDPISGHVSLYWYRQALGQGPEFLTYFNYEAQQDKSGLPNDRFSAERPEGSISTLTIQRTEQRDSAMYRCASSLGSGDENSPLHFGNGTRLTVT.

At least ten counts were recorded for this clonotype. The rearrangement joins TRBV7-2 to TRBJ2-5; weak D call: TRBD1 (6 bases). Germline V lookup: CDR1 SGHTA, CDR2 FQGNSA. The CDR3 has 14 residues. V was clipped by 5 bases and J by 1 base, with 11 bases between them. The CDR3 DNA reads as TGTGCCAGCAGCGCGGACAGAATCCAAGAGACCCAGTACTTC. This encodes CASSADRIQETQYF.

This clonotype was counted a few times. This chain joins TRBV19 and TRBJ1-6; 10 nucleotides match TRBD1. J was trimmed by 10 bases and V by 4 bases; bases with no gene match: 10. The CDR3 runs 16 residues. Germline V gene sequence: CDR1 LNHDA, CDR2 SQIVND (reference sequence). CDR3 residues: CASSTRTGTGESPLHF. CDR3 DNA: TGTGCCAGTAGTACGCGAACCGGGACAGGGGAATCACCCCTCCACTTT.

This clonotype was counted once. V usage is TRBV7-7 and J usage is TRBJ1-5, with 7 nucleotides matching TRBD1. Germline V CDR1 and CDR2: SSHAT, FNYEAQ (reference sequence). The CDR3 spans 17 residues. V lost 5 bases to trimming and J lost 7 bases; unmatched junction nucleotides: 17. The CDR3 loop is CASSPLPNRGLGQPQHF. The DNA of the CDR3 is TGTGCCAGCAGCCCTTTACCGAATAGGGGGCTCGGGCAGCCCCAGCATTTT.

To note about this clonotype: A much more abundant neighbour one base away suggests this may be a read error. V usage is TRBV27 and J usage is TRBJ1-1; no definite D call. Germline loops: CDR1 MNHEY, CDR2 SMNVEV (reference sequence). Trimming left V 1 base short and J 0 bases short, with 3 bases between. This CDR3 contains 13 residues. Here the CDR3 DNA reads TGTGCCAGCAGTTTATTCATGAACACTGAAGCTTTCTTT. Translated: CASSLFMNTEAFF.

This clonotype was counted only a few times. The V call is TRBV4-1, the J call TRBJ1-1; 8 bases line up with TRBD1. The ends lost 2 bases at V and 3 bases at J; junction bases unmatched: 8. Germline CDR1 reads MGHRA; CDR2 reads YSYEKL. CDR3 length equals 16 residues. The CDR3 reads CASSQFQGARYTEAFF. As DNA, the CDR3 is TGCGCCAGCAGCCAATTTCAGGGGGCAAGGTACACTGAAGCTTTCTTT.

This clonotype has more than one count but fewer than ten. This chain uses TRBV27 with TRBJ2-3; D not resolved. There are 13 residues in the CDR3. Germline-derived CDR1 and CDR2 are MNHEY and SMNVEV (reference sequence). V dropped 3 bases and J dropped 2 bases, with 6 bases sitting between them. The CDR3 sequence: CASSFMYTDTQYF. CDR3 coding DNA: TGTGCCAGCAGTTTCATGTACACAGATACGCAGTATTTT.

CDR3: CAISEGQGINYGYTF. The CDR3 nucleotides are TGTGCCATCAGTGAAGGACAGGGGATAAACTATGGCTACACCTTC. V gene TRBV10-3 combines with J gene TRBJ1-2; 9 nucleotides align to TRBD1. Germline V gene sequence: CDR1 ENHRY, CDR2 SYGVKD. The CDR3 spans 15 residues. V was clipped by 3 bases and J by 2 bases; unmatched bases: 4.

This clonotype was seen a handful of times. The chain is built from TRBV7-2 and TRBJ2-3; D uncertain. The germline V gene encodes CDR1 SGHTA and CDR2 FQGNSA. The V end was cut by 5 bases, the J end by 6 bases, with 15 bases between. This CDR3 is built from 14 residues. The DNA of the CDR3 is TGTGCCAGCAGCCCAATCTCGGGTTCGGATACGCAGTATTTT. It encodes CASSPISGSDTQYF.

The V call is TRBV28, the J call TRBJ2-3; 9 positions agree with TRBD2. The CDR3 sequence is 14 residues long. The V and J ends lost 5 bases and 10 bases, in that order; junction bases with no gene match: 10. Germline loops: CDR1 MDHEN, CDR2 SYDVKM. The CDR3: CASSHLGGGVSQYF. Here the CDR3 DNA reads TGTGCCAGCAGTCATCTTGGCGGGGGGGTTTCGCAGTATTTT.

In this sample, this clonotype turned up a few times. The chain employs TRBV20-1 and TRBJ1-2; D is perhaps TRBD1 (5 bases). The CDR3 covers 13 residues. CDR1 DFQATT and CDR2 SNEGSKA come from the germline V gene (reference sequence). V lost 0 bases to trimming and J lost 8 bases, with 13 bases between them. DNA of the CDR3: TGCAGTGCTAGAGAAGACAGTCAGGGCGGCTACACCTTC. Amino acid sequence: CSAREDSQGGYTF.

The chain has TRBV5-1 and TRBJ1-2; D may be TRBD1 (5 bases). This CDR3 region has 13 residues. Germline V CDR1 and CDR2: SGHRS, YFSETQ. V dropped 0 bases and J dropped 6 bases, with 9 bases sitting between them. CDR3 residues: CASSLVGTDGYTF. For the CDR3, the DNA is TGCGCCAGCAGCTTGGTCGGGACGGATGGCTACACCTTC.

This rearrangement joins TRBV7-9 to TRBJ1-1, with unresolved D. The CDR3 is made up of 13 amino acids. Trimming cost V 7 bases and J 1 base, with 10 bases left between them. Germline CDR1 is SEHNR and CDR2 is FQNEAQ (reference sequence). The CDR3 region has the DNA TGTGCCAGCACTCGGACGGAGAACACTGAAGCTTTCTTT. This encodes CASTRTENTEAFF.

This clonotype was detected ten times or more. The chain joins TRBV6-2 or TRBV6-3 to TRBJ2-1, with D uncertain. V was cut by 4 bases and J by 9 bases, with 16 bases left in between. CDR3 size: 14 residues. The germline CDR1 and CDR2 sequences are MNHEY and SVGEGT. The CDR3: CASSSHMGFGEQFF. CDR3 in DNA: TGTGCCAGCAGTTCACACATGGGGTTCGGTGAGCAGTTCTTC.

This clonotype was counted a few times. The rearrangement links TRBV5-6 to TRBJ1-4; D is unclear. The CDR3 is 12 residues long. Trimming removed 1 base from V and 6 bases from J, with 4 bases in between. The germline CDR1 and CDR2 sequences are SGHDT and YYEEEE. The CDR3 DNA sequence: TGTGCCAGCAGCTTGTCAGATGAAAAACTGTTTTTT. Translation: CASSLSDEKLFF.

This clonotype was seen a few times. The chain employs TRBV12-3 or TRBV12-4 and TRBJ2-5, with D perhaps matching TRBD2 (5 bases). CDR3 length: 15 residues. V shed 6 bases and J shed 0 bases, with 14 bases lying between them. The CDR3 sequence: CASSPETGNQETQYF. The DNA of the CDR3 is TGTGCCAGCAGCCCCGAGACGGGGAACCAAGAGACCCAGTACTTC.

The chain carries TRBV20-1 and TRBJ2-7, with 7 bases lining up with TRBD1. This CDR3 contains 13 residues. The germline V gene has CDR1 DFQATT and CDR2 SNEGSKA (reference sequence). The V and J ends lost 6 bases and 3 bases, in that order; junction bases with no gene match: 8. Here the CDR3 DNA reads TGCAGTGCCGTCGGGACAGTGGACTACGAGCAGTACTTC. The encoded protein is CSAVGTVDYEQYF.

The chain uses TRBV11-2 and TRBJ1-1; 7 bases are shared with TRBD1. Trimming removed 4 bases from V and 4 bases from J; junction bases left unmatched: 3. Germline CDR1 reads SGHAT; CDR2 reads FQNNGV. CDR3 length equals 13 residues. The CDR3 bases are TGTGCCAGCAGCTCTCAGGGGGTCACTGAAGCTTTCTTT. Its protein is CASSSQGVTEAFF.